Listed below are T cell receptor beta chains from one sample, sequenced in a study of glioma-infiltrating T cells. From the multiplex PCR reads, TCRdb called clonotypes with MiXCR, one entry per CDR3 protein. The sample consists of around 120,000 distinct CDR3 sequences, under 25% of them appearing once. Material: glioma tissue, nonneoplastic brain tissue, or PBMCs (not recorded which). These receptors came from a human donor with low-grade glioma or glioblastoma, undergoing nonglioma brain surgery, or in good health (not recorded which). Both conserved end residues are part of each CDR3. Each record gives: CDR3 length, D gene, V gene, clone size, J gene, CDR3 protein, CDR3 DNA. D genes are given only for firm matches. Clone sizes are given selectively: once, few, many, or a class where the clone is expanded.

15	TRBD2	TRBV7-9	NA	TRBJ2-1	CASSFVLAGMVEQFF	TGTGCCAGCAGCTTTGTACTAGCGGGGATGGTTGAGCAGTTCTTC
15	TRBD1	TRBV28	few	TRBJ1-1	CASSSLTGGNTEAFF	TGTGCCAGCAGTTCCTTGACAGGGGGCAACACTGAAGCTTTCTTT
15	TRBD1	TRBV12-3/TRBV12-4	few	TRBJ1-1	CASSFRDRAGPEAFF	TGTGCCAGCAGTTTTCGGGACAGGGCGGGCCCTGAAGCTTTCTTT
15	TRBD1	TRBV20-1	NA	TRBJ2-2	CSARPLQGYTGELFF	TGCAGTGCTAGACCACTACAGGGGTACACCGGGGAGCTGTTTTTT
14	NA	TRBV24-1	NA	TRBJ1-5	CATSAGDTRQPQHF	TGTGCCACCAGTGCCGGGGACACCCGACAGCCCCAGCATTTT
16	TRBD2	TRBV20-1	medium-sized	TRBJ2-1	CSARDEVGGDYNEQFF	TGCAGTGCTAGAGATGAAGTCGGGGGGGACTACAATGAGCAGTTCTTC
17	TRBD2	TRBV19	NA	TRBJ2-1	CASSPIQASGGIDEQFF	TGTGCCAGTAGTCCTATCCAGGCTAGCGGGGGGATAGATGAGCAGTTCTTC
16	NA	TRBV18	few	TRBJ2-1	CASSPPGAGVNNEQFF	TGTGCCAGCTCACCACCCGGAGCCGGGGTAAACAATGAGCAGTTCTTC
15	TRBD1	TRBV18	many	TRBJ1-1	CASSSEGQMNTEAFF	TGTGCCAGCTCATCAGAGGGACAGATGAACACTGAAGCTTTCTTT
15	NA	TRBV2	few	TRBJ2-2	CASTSVLRGTGELFF	TGTGCCAGCACTTCGGTGCTTCGCGGAACCGGGGAGCTGTTTTTT
18	NA	TRBV6-1	NA	TRBJ2-5	CASNYGWGNRVMKETQYF	TGTGCCAGCAACTACGGCTGGGGGAACAGGGTAATGAAGGAGACCCAGTACTTC
15	NA	TRBV7-3	NA	TRBJ2-3	CASSPKVDGTDTQYF	TGTGCCAGCAGCCCCAAGGTTGATGGTACAGATACGCAGTATTTT
15	TRBD1	TRBV7-9	NA	TRBJ2-2	CASSLGDSYTGELFF	TGTGCCAGCAGCTTAGGGGACAGCTACACCGGGGAGCTGTTTTTT
14	NA	TRBV20-1	NA	TRBJ1-3	CSAPWQISGNTIYF	TGCAGTGCCCCGTGGCAGATCTCTGGAAACACCATATATTTT
15	NA	TRBV18	NA	TRBJ2-5	CASSPGTSDQETQYF	TGTGCCAGCTCACCCGGGACGTCGGACCAAGAGACCCAGTACTTC
13	NA	TRBV7-9	NA	TRBJ1-5	CASSFGDGGPQHF	TGTGCCAGCAGCTTTGGTGACGGAGGGCCCCAGCATTTT
15	TRBD1	TRBV18	NA	TRBJ1-6	CASSPAGGHNSPLHF	TGTGCCAGCTCACCGGCAGGGGGCCATAATTCACCCCTCCACTTT
15	TRBD1	TRBV14	NA	TRBJ2-5	CASSQARGQGVTQYF	TGTGCCAGCAGCCAAGCGAGGGGGCAAGGCGTGACCCAGTACTTC
13	NA	TRBV2	NA	TRBJ2-5	CASSVSTQETQYF	TGTGCCAGCAGTGTGTCTACCCAAGAGACCCAGTACTTC
15	TRBD1	TRBV20-1	once	TRBJ2-5	CSARLMGQGRENQYF	TGCAGTGCTAGACTCATGGGACAGGGAAGAGAGAACCAGTACTTC
13	TRBD1	TRBV6-1	many	TRBJ1-1	CASSGQGRFQAFF	TGTGCCAGCAGCGGACAGGGTCGTTTTCAAGCTTTCTTT
17	NA	TRBV5-1	NA	TRBJ2-3	CASSLDGPPGAEDTQYF	TGCGCCAGCAGCTTGGACGGGCCCCCCGGGGCGGAAGATACGCAGTATTTT
16	TRBD2	TRBV10-3	few	TRBJ2-1	CAISPGLAVSYNEQFF	TGTGCCATCAGTCCCGGACTAGCGGTCTCCTACAATGAGCAGTTCTTC
18	NA	TRBV6-6	many	TRBJ2-1	CASSYWRRMGNSYNEQFF	TGTGCCAGCAGTTACTGGAGGAGAATGGGGAACTCCTACAATGAGCAGTTCTTC
15	NA	TRBV28	many	TRBJ2-5	CASSRSFLRQETQYF	TGTGCCAGCAGCCGTTCCTTCTTGCGCCAAGAGACCCAGTACTTC
11	NA	TRBV29-1	NA	TRBJ1-2	CSGHGDYGYTF	TGCAGCGGGCATGGGGACTATGGCTACACCTTC
16	TRBD1	TRBV18	NA	TRBJ1-5	CASSLSGTASNQPQHF	TGTGCCAGCTCACTATCCGGGACAGCGAGCAATCAGCCCCAGCATTTT
16	NA	TRBV12-3/TRBV12-4	NA	TRBJ2-2	CASSNIPLQLTGELFF	TGTGCCAGCAGTAATATACCACTACAGCTTACCGGGGAGCTGTTTTTT
16	NA	TRBV20-1	NA	TRBJ1-5	CSANIAGGQGNQPQHF	TGCAGTGCTAATATTGCCGGAGGGCAGGGCAATCAGCCCCAGCATTTT
11	NA	TRBV20-1	many	TRBJ1-1	CSARRQTEAFF	TGCAGTGCTAGACGGCAAACTGAAGCTTTCTTT
14	NA	TRBV6-1	NA	TRBJ2-1	CASRPQSGANEQFF	TGTGCCAGCAGACCCCAGTCGGGGGCCAATGAGCAGTTCTTC